This T cell receptor beta chain was observed in a study of T cell responses to AZD1222 COVID-19 vaccine. The method was immunoSEQ multiplex PCR; TCRdb's version includes in-frame clones alone and lacks a portion of them. This table has 95,000 to 150,000 clones, around 92% appearing once. General study results and limits: Just a handful of AZD1222 recipients tested seropositive at baseline. CD4 TCRs covered the whole spike, strongest at regions 160-218 and 743-854. Donor demographics were predominantly white British with a female majority; clonal diversity may be underestimated.

The CDR3 is 14 residues long. Deletions cut 5 bases from V and 0 bases from J, with 8 bases between. In germline, CDR1 is SEHNR, CDR2 FQNEAQ (reference sequence). Concerning this clone: Its specificity is not known.

Sequenced material: peripheral blood, taken on day 0 of AZD1222 vaccination. The sequence came from an adult in good health. The chain has TRBV7-9 and TRBJ2-1; D is undetermined. CDR3 nucleotides: TGTGCCAGCAGCCCCCTGAGCTCCTACAATGAGCAGTTCTTC. Protein sequence: CASSPLSSYNEQFF.